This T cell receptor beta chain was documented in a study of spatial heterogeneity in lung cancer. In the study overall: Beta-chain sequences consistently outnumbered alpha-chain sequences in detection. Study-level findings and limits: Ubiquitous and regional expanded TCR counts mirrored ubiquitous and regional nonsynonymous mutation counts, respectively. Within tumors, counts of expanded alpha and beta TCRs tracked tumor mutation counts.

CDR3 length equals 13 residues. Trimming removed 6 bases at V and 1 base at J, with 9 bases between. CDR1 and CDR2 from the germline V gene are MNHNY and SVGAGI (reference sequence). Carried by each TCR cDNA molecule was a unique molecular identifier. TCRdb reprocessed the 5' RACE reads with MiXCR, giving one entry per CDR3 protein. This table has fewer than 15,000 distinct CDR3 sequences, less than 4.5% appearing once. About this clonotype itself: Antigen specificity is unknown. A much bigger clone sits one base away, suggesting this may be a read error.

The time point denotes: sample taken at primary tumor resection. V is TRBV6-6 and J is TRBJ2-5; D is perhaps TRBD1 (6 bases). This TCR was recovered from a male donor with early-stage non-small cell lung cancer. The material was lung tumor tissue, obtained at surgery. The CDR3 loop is CASRGQRQETQYF. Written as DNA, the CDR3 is TGTGCCAGCAGAGGACAGCGCCAAGAGACCCAGTACTTC.